These 18 T cell receptor beta chains originate from one sample sequenced in a study of blood T cell repertoires in COVID-19. The method was immunoSEQ multiplex PCR; TCRdb's version includes in-frame clones alone and lacks a portion of them. The table shows fewer than 50,000 clones, with 81% occurring only once. Sequencing was done on a sample of peripheral blood. The receptor source for this set is a man aged 35 to 55 with active or convalescent COVID-19.

The chain has TRBV27 and TRBJ1-6; no firm D call. Germline assignment: CDR1 MNHEY and CDR2 SMNVEV (reference sequence). The V gene lost 5 bases and the J gene lost 4 bases, with 9 bases spanning the gap. The CDR3 is 14 amino acids. The CDR3 DNA is TGTGCCAGCAGTCCAGCAGGTTATAATTCACCCCTCCACTTT. Translated: CASSPAGYNSPLHF.

J is TRBJ2-7 and V is TRBV5-1, with 7 bases matching TRBD1. Germline CDR1 SGHRS, CDR2 YFSETQ. V shed 2 bases, J shed 3 bases, and the junction held 8 bases outside the gene matches. CDR3 length: 15 residues. As DNA, the CDR3 is TGCGCCAGCAGCTTCACCGACAGGGCAAACTACGAGCAGTACTTC. It yields the protein CASSFTDRANYEQYF.

This chain uses TRBV2 with TRBJ1-4; D remains unclear. Trimming pared 4 bases from V and 13 bases from J, leaving 25 bases between. The germline V gene has CDR1 SNHLY and CDR2 FYNNEI. The CDR3 spans 16 residues. Here the CDR3 reads CASSGGGQTTLKRLFF. The CDR3 DNA is TGTGCCAGCAGTGGGGGAGGGCAGACTACTTTGAAAAGACTGTTTTTT.

This clone was seen only a few times. The rearrangement uses TRBV29-1 and TRBJ2-2; TRBD1 matches at 9 bases. CDR1 is SQVTM and CDR2 is ANQGSEA in the germline V gene. V lost 6 bases and J lost 1; bases outside the gene matches: 3. The CDR3 totals 14 residues. The CDR3 loop reads CSVGQGRNTGELFF. DNA of the CDR3: TGCAGCGTAGGACAGGGGAGGAACACCGGGGAGCTGTTTTTT.

The chain combines TRBV6-5 with TRBJ1-1; D remains unclear. The V end lost 8 bases, the J end lost 0 bases, and 16 bases lay between the germline ends. Germline CDR1 and CDR2: MNHEY and SVGAGI. This CDR3 spans 15 amino acids. CDR3 sequence (DNA): TGTGCCAGCTCCTCATCGGGGTTTGTGAACACTGAAGCTTTCTTT. It specifies CASSSSGFVNTEAFF.

This clone has only one observation. The CDR3 DNA follows: TGCAGCGTTGAAGTACTAGCGAGACGCTCCTACAATGAGCAGTTCTTC. Its translation: CSVEVLARRSYNEQFF. This sequence joins TRBV29-1 and TRBJ2-1; 7 bases fit TRBD2. Trimming cost V 1 base and J 0 bases; bases outside gene matches: 6. The CDR3 has 16 residues. CDR1 is SQVTM and CDR2 is ANQGSEA in the germline V gene.

The chain carries TRBV29-1 and TRBJ2-4; 7 bases match TRBD1. This CDR3 has 12 amino acids. The V gene end was trimmed by 6 bases and the J gene end by 5 bases; junction bases not matched to a gene: 4. The germline CDR1 and CDR2 sequences are SQVTM and ANQGSEA. This CDR3 is CSVADRENIQYF. The CDR3 nucleotides are TGCAGCGTCGCCGACAGGGAAAACATTCAGTACTTC.

This chain joins TRBV9 and TRBJ1-3; possible D gene TRBD1, 5 bases. Trimming removed 2 bases from V and 4 bases from J, with 13 bases in between. CDR3 length equals 15 residues. Per the germline V gene, CDR1 is SGDLS and CDR2 is YYNGEE. CDR3 sequence reads: CASSVQGLSGNTIYF. In DNA, the CDR3 is TGTGCCAGCAGCGTCCAGGGCCTCTCCGGAAACACCATATATTTT.

The J gene is TRBJ1-1, the V gene TRBV2; D remains unclear. V lost 1 base, J lost 1 base, and 13 bases lay in between. The germline gives CDR1 SNHLY, CDR2 FYNNEI. The CDR3 is 16 residues long. In DNA, the CDR3 is TGTGCCAGCAGTGAAGTTGTCTTCAACTCGAACACTGAAGCTTTCTTT. Translation: CASSEVVFNSNTEAFF.

The V gene is TRBV6-1, the J gene TRBJ1-6; a possible D gene is TRBD1 (6 bases). The CDR3 loop spans 17 amino acids. The V gene lost 0 bases and the J gene lost 4 bases, with 13 bases spanning the gap. CDR1 is MNHNS and CDR2 is SASEGT in the germline V gene. The CDR3 sequence: CASSEAVAGTYNSPLHF. The DNA for the CDR3 is TGTGCCAGCAGTGAAGCGGTGGCAGGGACATATAATTCACCCCTCCACTTT.

This clone appeared a few times. The chain is built from TRBV7-2 and TRBJ2-1; D might be TRBD1 (6 bases). This CDR3 region has 15 residues. V lost 5 bases to trimming and J lost 9 bases, with 20 bases between them. Germline V gene lookup returns CDR1 SGHTA and CDR2 FQGNSA. The CDR3 DNA reads TGTGCCAGCAGCCTCGAGGGGGTTTGGGTGGGTGAGCAGTTCTTC. Protein sequence: CASSLEGVWVGEQFF.

V and J are TRBV6-2 or TRBV6-3 and TRBJ1-2; 7 bases map to TRBD1. J lost 2 bases, V lost 4 bases, and 10 bases had no gene match. This CDR3 comprises 16 residues. The germline CDR1 and CDR2 sequences are MNHEY and SVGEGT. In nucleotides, the CDR3 is TGTGCCAGCAGTTGGCACCGACAGGGTAACAACTATGGCTACACCTTC. Translating gives CASSWHRQGNNYGYTF.

The J gene is TRBJ2-7, the V gene TRBV2; 7 bases match TRBD1. From germline, CDR1 is SNHLY and CDR2 FYNNEI. The CDR3 spans 13 residues. The V and J ends lost 7 bases and 2 bases, in that order; junction bases with no gene match: 5. CDR3 in amino acids: CASIGGETYEQYF. CDR3 DNA: TGTGCCAGCATAGGGGGCGAGACCTACGAGCAGTACTTC.

The rearrangement uses TRBV5-4 and TRBJ2-5, with D possibly being TRBD2 (6 bases). Trimming pared 4 bases from V and 3 bases from J, leaving 13 bases between. The CDR3 is 14 amino acids. CDR1 is SGHNT, CDR2 YYREEE, per germline (reference sequence). CDR3 loop: CASSIPGLEETQYF. The CDR3 DNA reads TGTGCCAGCAGCATTCCGGGACTGGAAGAGACCCAGTACTTC.

This clone has only a few counts. The chain uses TRBV4-3 and TRBJ2-2, with D possibly matching TRBD1 (6 bases). Germline CDR1 LGHNA, CDR2 YSLEER. V was shortened by 1 base and J by 3 bases, with 9 bases between the two germline ends. The length of the CDR3 is 15 residues. The CDR3 is CASSQVGQYTGELFF. CDR3 bases: TGCGCCAGCAGCCAAGTAGGACAGTACACCGGGGAGCTGTTTTTT.

The CDR3 DNA is TGTGCCAGCAGCTCTGGGGGGACTTTCCAAGAGACCCAGTACTTC. This gives the protein CASSSGGTFQETQYF. V usage is TRBV13 and J usage is TRBJ2-5; the D gene is possibly TRBD2 (6 bases). Germline loops: CDR1 PRHDT, CDR2 FYEKMQ (reference sequence). Trimming removed 4 bases from V and 1 base from J, with 13 bases in between. This CDR3 contains 15 residues.

The chain is built from TRBV4-2 and TRBJ1-4; D gene ambiguous. Trimming took off 0 bases at V and 6 bases at J, with 8 bases between the two ends. CDR1 is LGHNA, CDR2 YNFKEQ, per germline. The CDR3 runs 14 residues. Here the CDR3 reads CASSQDPLDEKLFF. The CDR3 DNA follows: TGTGCCAGCAGCCAAGATCCCCTCGATGAAAAACTGTTTTTT.

This rearrangement joins TRBV27 to TRBJ2-1; 9 bases map to TRBD2. The trim removed 5 bases at V and 9 bases at J, leaving 11 bases unmatched. Per germline, CDR1 MNHEY and CDR2 SMNVEV (reference sequence). This CDR3 contains 15 residues. This CDR3 is CASSQGSGSPSEQFF. CDR3 bases: TGTGCCAGCAGTCAGGGTAGCGGGAGTCCAAGTGAGCAGTTCTTC.